This TCR beta chain comes out of a study of siplizumab effects on memory and regulatory T cells. Study findings and constraints: The naive T cell population seemed more diverse than memory cells and seemed a major contributor to the alloresponse. Naive versus memory phenotype went unassigned for roughly 80-96% of proliferating CD4+ or CD8+ clones. Siplizumab produced a significant reduction in alloreactive sequences that were traceable to unstimulated CD4+ memory cells.

V lost 1 base, J lost 8 bases, and 16 bases lay in between. CDR3 length: 15 amino acids. From germline, CDR1 is SGHNT and CDR2 YENEEA. Around 96,000 TCR templates underwent assay in each sample. Libraries were prepared by immunoSEQ multiplex PCR; TCRdb keeps only in-frame clonotypes and omits some of them. This sample has 99,000 or so clones, with 85% to 95% found just once. As to this clone: Its target is unknown.

This sequence was found in a human donor in good health. The chain is built from TRBV11-3 and TRBJ2-3; TRBD2 might be the D (5 bases). Sequenced input: CD4+ T cells sorted from blood. The CDR3 loop reads CASSLVEAGPGTQYF. CDR3 sequence (DNA): TGTGCCAGCAGCTTAGTGGAGGCGGGCCCCGGTACGCAGTATTTT. Drawing the rest from reference TRBV11-3 and TRBJ2-3, the complete variable domain is EAGVVQSPRYKIIEKKQPVAFWCNPISGHNTLYWYLQNLGQGPELLIRYENEEAVDDSQLPKDRFSAERLKGVDSTLKIQPAELGDSAVYLCASSLVEAGPGTQYFGPGTRLTVL.